Listed here are 11 T cell receptor beta chains from one sample, sequenced in a study of molecular identifiers for immune sequencing clone quantification. TCRdb re-analysed the PCR reads in MiXCR, keeping a single row per CDR3 protein. The sample records approximately 670,000 distinct CDR3 sequences, just under 20% being singletons. The sequencing sample was made of naive CD8+ T cells from blood, with Jurkat cell RNA spiked in. Subset here: FACS-sorted CD8+CD4-CCR7+CD45RA+ naive T cells. These receptors were collected from a human donor in good health. Some libraries in this study had Jurkat cell RNA spiked in.

This clonotype was counted at least ten times. An end of the junction differs from the germline gene, which may be a read error. The CDR3 coding sequence is TGCAGCGCTAGGTCGTTTCCCCGTTCGACAAGTCCTGGAGATACGCAGTATTTT. This codes for CSARSFPRSTSPGDTQYF. The genes are TRBV20-1 and TRBJ2-3; D unresolved. Germline V gene sequence: CDR1 DFQATT, CDR2 SNEGSKA (reference sequence). The length of the CDR3 is 18 residues.

This clonotype was seen repeatedly, ten times or more. The chain recombines TRBV7-3 with TRBJ2-7; no firm D call. CDR3 length equals 13 residues. Germline assignment: CDR1 SGHTA and CDR2 FQGTGA. V was pared by 5 bases and J by 7 bases, with 15 bases between. DNA for the CDR3: TGTGCCAGCAGCCAGTTGGGGATGGGGGAGCAGTACTTC. This translates into CASSQLGMGEQYF.

This clonotype was counted many times. This sequence joins TRBV6-1 and TRBJ2-7; the D is unclear. The CDR3 runs to 12 residues. Between the trimmed V and J ends, which lost 7 bases and 5 bases, there was a span of 12 bases. Germline CDR1 is MNHNS and CDR2 is SASEGT. In DNA form, the CDR3 reads TGTGCCAGCATAAGGGCGAACCACGAGCAGTACTTC. Translated: CASIRANHEQYF.

This clonotype was counted at least ten times. The chain employs TRBV6-2 or TRBV6-3 and TRBJ1-5, with D possibly TRBD1 on 5 matching bases. This CDR3 contains 14 residues. V shed 6 bases and J shed 2 bases, with 11 bases lying between them. Germline V lookup: CDR1 MNHEY, CDR2 SVGEGT. The DNA for the CDR3 is TGTGCCAGCAGAGAGGTAGGGGGCAATCAGCCCCAGCATTTT. It codes for CASREVGGNQPQHF.

This clonotype was counted many times. The V gene is TRBV4-3, the J gene TRBJ2-1; 12 nucleotides agree with TRBD2. Germline V gene sequence: CDR1 LGHNA, CDR2 YSLEER. This CDR3 has 16 residues. Trimming cost V 1 base and J 9 bases; bases outside gene matches: 7. CDR3 bases: TGCGCCAGCAGCCAAGGACTAGCGGGAGTCAGCGGTGAGCAGTTCTTC. It is translated as CASSQGLAGVSGEQFF.

The chain has TRBV29-1 and TRBJ2-7; D gene ambiguous. CDR1 SQVTM and CDR2 ANQGSEA come from the germline V gene. This CDR3 comprises 12 residues. V gave up 8 bases and J gave up 3 bases, with 14 bases separating them. CDR3 coding DNA: TGCAGCATTCCGAGCGCGAGCTACGAGCAGTACTTC. This gives the protein CSIPSASYEQYF.

This clonotype showed up many times. The rearrangement uses TRBV5-6 and TRBJ2-5; weak D call: TRBD2 (7 bases). Looked up from germline, CDR1 is SGHDT and CDR2 is YYEEEE. With 3 bases removed from V and 5 bases from J, the gap between germline ends came to 14 bases. CDR3 length: 14 residues. CDR3 region: CASSSVQGGETQYF. The DNA for the CDR3 is TGTGCCAGCAGCTCCGTACAGGGAGGGGAGACCCAGTACTTC.

This clonotype was detected only a few times. The rearrangement joins TRBV29-1 to TRBJ2-7; 10 nucleotides agree with TRBD2. This CDR3 contains 16 residues. Losses at the gene ends were 0 bases for V and 3 bases for J; bases not matched to a gene: 8. The germline V gene encodes CDR1 SQVTM and CDR2 ANQGSEA. CDR3: CSVEDYGASGSYEQYF. For the CDR3, the DNA is TGCAGCGTTGAAGATTACGGGGCTAGCGGGAGCTACGAGCAGTACTTC.

There are a few counts of this clonotype. The rearrangement joins TRBV28 to TRBJ2-7, with 9 positions matching TRBD2. Germline V gene sequence: CDR1 MDHEN, CDR2 SYDVKM. The CDR3 length is 15 residues. V shed 2 bases, J shed 7 bases, and the junction held 9 bases outside the gene matches. This chain's CDR3 is CASSLRAGGPFEQYF. In DNA, the CDR3 is TGTGCCAGCAGTTTAAGGGCGGGAGGGCCGTTTGAGCAGTACTTC.

This chain connects TRBV6-6 to TRBJ2-7; D is perhaps TRBD1 (5 bases). Germline CDR1 reads MNHNY; CDR2 reads SVGAGI (reference sequence). The V end was cut by 5 bases, the J end by 7 bases, with 9 bases between. The CDR3 is made up of 11 amino acids. The CDR3 coding sequence is TGTGCCAGCAGTCCAGGGATTGAGCAGTACTTC. This translates into CASSPGIEQYF.

This clonotype was seen ten or more times. This chain joins TRBV28 and TRBJ2-5, with D possibly matching TRBD1 (6 bases). Trimming stripped 5 bases from V and 3 bases from J, with 13 bases between. The germline CDR1 and CDR2 sequences are MDHEN and SYDVKM. The CDR3 has 14 amino acids. The CDR3 protein is CASSLTGIEETQYF. CDR3 nucleotide sequence: TGTGCCAGCAGTCTTACAGGGATCGAAGAGACCCAGTACTTC. Full variable domain (remainder filled in from reference TRBV28 and TRBJ2-5): DVKVTQSSRYLVKRTGEKVFLECVQDMDHENMFWYRQDPGLGLRLIYFSYDVKMKEKGDIPEGYSVSREKKERFSLILESASTNQTSMYLCASSLTGIEETQYFGPGTRLLVL.